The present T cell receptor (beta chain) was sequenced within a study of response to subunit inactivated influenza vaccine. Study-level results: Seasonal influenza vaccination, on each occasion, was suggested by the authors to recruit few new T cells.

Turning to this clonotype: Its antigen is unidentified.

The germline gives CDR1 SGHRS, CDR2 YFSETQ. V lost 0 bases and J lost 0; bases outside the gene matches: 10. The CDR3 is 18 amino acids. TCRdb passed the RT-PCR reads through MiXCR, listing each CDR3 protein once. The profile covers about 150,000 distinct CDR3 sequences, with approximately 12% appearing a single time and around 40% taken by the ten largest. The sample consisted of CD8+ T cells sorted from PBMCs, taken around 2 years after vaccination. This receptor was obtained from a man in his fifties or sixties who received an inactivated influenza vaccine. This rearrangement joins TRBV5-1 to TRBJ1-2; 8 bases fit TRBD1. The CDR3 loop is CASSLVRGGTGTNYGYTF. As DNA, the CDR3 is TGCGCCAGCAGCTTGGTACGCGGGGGGACAGGAACTAACTATGGCTACACCTTC.